The rows below give T cell receptor beta chains drawn from one sample of a study of cytomegalovirus exposure and HLA in healthy donors. TCRdb's table, derived via immunoSEQ multiplex PCR, lists solely in-frame clones and lacks some. The sample has under 200,000 clones, 75% to 90% seen once; the top ten hold 6.3%. Sequencing input: PBMCs. These receptors were collected from a man aged 35 to 55 in good health and CMV-seropositive. Each CDR3 is given with its conserved first and last residue. Each record gives: V gene, clone size, J gene, D gene, CDR3 DNA, CDR3 protein. A D gene is named only where the DNA matches it firmly. The listing skips clone size in some rows; elsewhere it reads once, few, many or a size class.

>TRBV7-7|.|TRBJ2-5|.
TGTGCTAGCAGCTTAGGACAGAAAGAGACCCAGTACTTC
CASSLGQKETQYF
>TRBV7-3|.|TRBJ2-1|TRBD2
TGTGCCAGCAGCTTAACTAGCGGGGGCCCCAATGAGCAGTTCTTC
CASSLTSGGPNEQFF
>TRBV18|.|TRBJ2-7|.
TGTGCCAGCTCACCCCAGGGCTTGAGCTCCTACGAGCAGTACTTC
CASSPQGLSSYEQYF
>TRBV19|.|TRBJ2-7|TRBD2
TGTGCCAGTACCTCACAGGCGGGGGTCGGATACGAGCAGTACTTC
CASTSQAGVGYEQYF
>TRBV6-1|.|TRBJ1-2|TRBD1
TGTGCCAGCAGTATCCGGACAGGGCCCATTAGGGGCTACACCTTC
CASSIRTGPIRGYTF
>TRBV7-8|.|TRBJ2-7|.
TGTGCCAGCAGCTTAGCGCTCCGTGGGGACAACTCCTACGAGCAGTACTTC
CASSLALRGDNSYEQYF
>TRBV9|.|TRBJ2-7|TRBD2
TGTGCCAGCAGCGCCGGGGGGGCCGTTGACGAGCAGTACTTC
CASSAGGAVDEQYF
>TRBV5-1|.|TRBJ1-5|.
TGCGCCAGCAGCCCTACAAGCGTCAATCAGCCCCAGCATTTT
CASSPTSVNQPQHF
>TRBV5-6|.|TRBJ2-3|TRBD1
TGTGCCAGCAGCTTCCCGGGGACAGGGCGTGTGGATACGCAGTATTTT
CASSFPGTGRVDTQYF
>TRBV7-2|.|TRBJ1-1|TRBD1
TGTGCCAGCAGCTCACAGGGGCAGAACACTGAAGCTTTCTTT
CASSSQGQNTEAFF
>TRBV9|.|TRBJ2-5|.
TGTGCCAGCAGCGTAGTAGGAGGAGGAAAAGAGACCCAGTACTTC
CASSVVGGGKETQYF
>TRBV10-3|.|TRBJ2-7|TRBD1
TGTGCCATCGGGATAGGACAGGGGCAAAATAACTACGAGCAGTACTTC
CAIGIGQGQNNYEQYF
>TRBV27|.|TRBJ2-7|.
TGTGCCAGCAGTTTCGACATCTCCTACGAGCAGTACTTC
CASSFDISYEQYF
>TRBV2|.|TRBJ2-7|.
TGTGCCAGCAGTGAAATAGACAGGACCTCCTACGAGCAGTACTTC
CASSEIDRTSYEQYF
>TRBV6-5|.|TRBJ2-7|TRBD2
TGTGCCAGCAGTTACACTAGCGGGGGGTCTACCTACGAGCAGTACTTC
CASSYTSGGSTYEQYF
>TRBV29-1|once|TRBJ2-5|TRBD1
TGCAGCGCAGGGACAGGGATTCAAGAGACCCAGTACTTC
CSAGTGIQETQYF
>TRBV4-1|.|TRBJ1-3|.
TGCGCCAGCAGCCAAGATTCCACAGACTCTGGAAACACCATATATTTT
CASSQDSTDSGNTIYF
>TRBV5-6|.|TRBJ1-1|TRBD1
TGTGCCAGCAGCTCGGGGACAGGAAGAGCTGAAGCTTTCTTT
CASSSGTGRAEAFF
>TRBV7-2|once|TRBJ2-5|.
TGTGCCAGCAGCTTAGCGGGTTCGGTCGGGTTCACTGAAGGGACCCAGTACTTC
CASSLAGSVGFTEGTQYF
>TRBV28|.|TRBJ1-1|.
TGTGCCAGCAGTTTAATGGGGGGTTTTGCTGAAGCTTTCTTT
CASSLMGGFAEAFF
>TRBV27|.|TRBJ2-1|.
TGTGCCAGCAGTGGGCCCCAAGATGAGCAGTTCTTC
CASSGPQDEQFF
>TRBV4-2|.|TRBJ2-1|.
TGTGCCAGCAGCGGGGGCGTTTCAGTCGGTGAGCAGTTCTTC
CASSGGVSVGEQFF
>TRBV14|few|TRBJ2-7|.
TGTGCCAGCAGCCAAGAGTTGGGCTTCACCTACGAGCAGTACTTC
CASSQELGFTYEQYF
>TRBV9|.|TRBJ2-5|.
TGTGCCAGCAGCGTGATCGGGGGAGAGACCCAGTACTTC
CASSVIGGETQYF
>TRBV4-3|.|TRBJ2-7|.
TGCGCCAGCAGCCAAGATGGCGGAACCTACGAGCAGTACTTC
CASSQDGGTYEQYF
>TRBV30|.|TRBJ2-3|TRBD1
TGTGCCTGGAGGGGGGACAGGGCCCTAACAGATACGCAGTATTTT
CAWRGDRALTDTQYF